This entry is about one T cell receptor beta chain. Its specificity is not known. The data stem from a study of T cells in Graves' hyperthyroidism and ophthalmopathy. Findings and limits, study-wide: Most clonotypes that expanded in the thyroid above 0.001 also showed up in blood. Separating ophthalmopathy from stable hyperthyroidism was achieved by a 13 V-J model.

CDR3 length equals 15 residues. V shed 6 bases and J shed 0 bases, with 11 bases lying between them. Germline V lookup: CDR1 MNHEY, CDR2 SVGAGI. Researchers amplified the TCR beta CDR3 regions from RNA transcripts. HTBI primers were used for first-round RT-PCR of the TCR CDR3. TCRdb redid the calling of the multiplex PCR reads with MiXCR, one entry per CDR3 protein. The sample lists roughly 710,000 distinct CDR3 sequences; just over 35% were seen once. This chain links TRBV6-5 with TRBJ1-4, with D hard to call. This clonotype originated in a woman in her thirties or forties with Graves' hyperthyroidism. Sequenced input: blood. Written as DNA, the CDR3 is TGTGCCAGCAGGAGAGAGGGCTCAACTAATGAAAAACTGTTTTTT. Translated: CASRREGSTNEKLFF.